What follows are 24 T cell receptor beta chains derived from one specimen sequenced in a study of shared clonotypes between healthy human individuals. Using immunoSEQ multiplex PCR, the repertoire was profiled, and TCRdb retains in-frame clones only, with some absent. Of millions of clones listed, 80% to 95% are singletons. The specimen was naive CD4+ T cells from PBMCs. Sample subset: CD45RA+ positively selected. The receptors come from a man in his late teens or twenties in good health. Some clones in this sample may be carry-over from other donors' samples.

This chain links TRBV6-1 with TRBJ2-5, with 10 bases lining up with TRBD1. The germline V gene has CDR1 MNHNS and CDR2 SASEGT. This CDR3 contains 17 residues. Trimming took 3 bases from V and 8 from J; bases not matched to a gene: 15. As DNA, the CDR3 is TGTGCCAGCAGTGACAGTTGGAGGGACAGGGGCCTCCTTACCCAGTACTTC. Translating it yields CASSDSWRDRGLLTQYF.

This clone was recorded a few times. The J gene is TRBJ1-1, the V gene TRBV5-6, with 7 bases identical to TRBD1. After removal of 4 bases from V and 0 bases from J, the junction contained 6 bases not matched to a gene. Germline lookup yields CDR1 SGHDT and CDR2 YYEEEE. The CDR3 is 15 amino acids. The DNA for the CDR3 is TGTGCCAGCAGCAACGGACAGGTGATGAACACTGAAGCTTTCTTT. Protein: CASSNGQVMNTEAFF.

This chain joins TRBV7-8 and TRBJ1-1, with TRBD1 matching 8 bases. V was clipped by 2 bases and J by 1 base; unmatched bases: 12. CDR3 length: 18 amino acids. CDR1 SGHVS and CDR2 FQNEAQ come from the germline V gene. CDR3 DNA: TGTGCCAGCAGCTTATCCGCTCGTCAGGGGGCGAAGAACACTGAAGCTTTCTTT. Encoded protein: CASSLSARQGAKNTEAFF.

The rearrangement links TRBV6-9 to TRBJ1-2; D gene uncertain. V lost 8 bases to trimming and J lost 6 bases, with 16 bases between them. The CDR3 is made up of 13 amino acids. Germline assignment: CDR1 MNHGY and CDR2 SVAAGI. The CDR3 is CASASWAAHGYTF. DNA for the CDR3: TGTGCCAGCGCCTCGTGGGCAGCTCATGGCTACACCTTC.

The CDR3 sequence is CASSHIDRGRGTDTQYF. The DNA of the CDR3 is TGCGCCAGCAGCCACATAGACAGGGGGCGAGGGACAGATACGCAGTATTTT. The V gene is TRBV5-1, the J gene TRBJ2-3; 10 positions match TRBD1. Germline lookup yields CDR1 SGHRS and CDR2 YFSETQ. The CDR3 sequence is 17 residues long. The trim removed 4 bases at V and 3 bases at J, leaving 11 bases unmatched.

CDR3 amino acids: CASSSDPPGYNEQFF. CDR3 DNA sequence: TGCGCCAGCAGCTCGGACCCCCCCGGGTACAATGAGCAGTTCTTC. J is TRBJ2-1 and V is TRBV5-1; D uncertain. V was shortened by 3 bases and J by 4 bases, with 14 bases between the two germline ends. This CDR3 comprises 15 residues. Germline V lookup: CDR1 SGHRS, CDR2 YFSETQ.

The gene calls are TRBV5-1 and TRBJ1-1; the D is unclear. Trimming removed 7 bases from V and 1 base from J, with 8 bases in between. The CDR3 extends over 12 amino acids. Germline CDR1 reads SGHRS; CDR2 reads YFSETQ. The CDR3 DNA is TGCGCCAGCCGCCGGTCGAACACTGAAGCTTTCTTT. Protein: CASRRSNTEAFF.

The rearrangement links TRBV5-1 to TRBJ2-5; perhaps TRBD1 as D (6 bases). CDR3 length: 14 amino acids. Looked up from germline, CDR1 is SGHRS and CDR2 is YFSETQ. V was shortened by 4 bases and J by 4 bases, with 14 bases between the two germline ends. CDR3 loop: CASSLLTGLETQYF. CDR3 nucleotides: TGCGCCAGCAGCCTATTGACAGGTTTAGAGACCCAGTACTTC.

The CDR3 nucleotides are TGTGCCATCAGCGAGAGAGAAAGTTCATCTGCTCACGAGCAGTACTTC. This encodes CAISERESSSAHEQYF. The gene calls are TRBV10-3 and TRBJ2-7; D ambiguous. V lost 6 bases and J lost 5, with 23 bases in between. The CDR3 sequence is 16 residues long. Germline values: CDR1 ENHRY, CDR2 SYGVKD.

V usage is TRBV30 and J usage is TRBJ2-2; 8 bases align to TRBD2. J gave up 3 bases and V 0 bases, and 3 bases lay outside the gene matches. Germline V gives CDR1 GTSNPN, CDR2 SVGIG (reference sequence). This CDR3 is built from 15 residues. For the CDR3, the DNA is TGTGCCTGGAGTGTACGCGGGAGGTACACCGGGGAGCTGTTTTTT. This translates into CAWSVRGRYTGELFF. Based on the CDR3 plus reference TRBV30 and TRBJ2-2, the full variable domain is SQTIHQWPATLVQPVGSPLSLECTVEGTSNPNLYWYRQAAGRGLQLLFYSVGIGQISSEVPQNLSASRPQDRQFILSSKKLLLSDSGFYLCAWSVRGRYTGELFFGEGSRLTVL.

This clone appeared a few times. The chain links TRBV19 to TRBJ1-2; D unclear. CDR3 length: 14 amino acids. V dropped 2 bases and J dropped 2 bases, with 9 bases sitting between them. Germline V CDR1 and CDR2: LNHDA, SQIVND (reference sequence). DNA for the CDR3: TGTGCCAGTAGTATACTGGCAGGAAACTATGGCTACACCTTC. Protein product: CASSILAGNYGYTF. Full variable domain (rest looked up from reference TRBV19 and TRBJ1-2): DGGITQSPKYLFRKEGQNVTLSCEQNLNHDAMYWYRQDPGQGLRLIYYSQIVNDFQKGDIAEGYSVSREKKESFPLTVTSAQKNPTAFYLCASSILAGNYGYTFGSGTRLTVV.

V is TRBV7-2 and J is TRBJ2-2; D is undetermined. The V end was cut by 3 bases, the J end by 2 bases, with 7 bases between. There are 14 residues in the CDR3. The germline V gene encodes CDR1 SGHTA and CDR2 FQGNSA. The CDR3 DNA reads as TGTGCCAGCAGCTTCGGTCCAAACACCGGGGAGCTGTTTTTT. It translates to CASSFGPNTGELFF.

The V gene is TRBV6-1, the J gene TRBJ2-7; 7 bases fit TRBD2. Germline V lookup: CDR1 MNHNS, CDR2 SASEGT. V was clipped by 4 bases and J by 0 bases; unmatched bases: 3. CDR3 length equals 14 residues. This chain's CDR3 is CASSGWGGSYEQYF. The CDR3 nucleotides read TGTGCCAGCAGTGGTTGGGGGGGCTCCTACGAGCAGTACTTC.

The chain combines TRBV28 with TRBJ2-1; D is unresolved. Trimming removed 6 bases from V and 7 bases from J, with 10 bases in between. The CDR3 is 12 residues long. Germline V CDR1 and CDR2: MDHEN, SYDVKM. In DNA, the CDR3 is TGTGCCAGCAGGCCCTGGGGAAATGAGCAGTTCTTC. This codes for CASRPWGNEQFF.

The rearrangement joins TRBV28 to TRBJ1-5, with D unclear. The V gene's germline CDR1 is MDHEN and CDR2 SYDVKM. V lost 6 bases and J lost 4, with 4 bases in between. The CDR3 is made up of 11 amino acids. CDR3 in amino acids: CASSMNQPQHF. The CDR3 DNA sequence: TGTGCCAGCAGCATGAATCAGCCCCAGCATTTT.

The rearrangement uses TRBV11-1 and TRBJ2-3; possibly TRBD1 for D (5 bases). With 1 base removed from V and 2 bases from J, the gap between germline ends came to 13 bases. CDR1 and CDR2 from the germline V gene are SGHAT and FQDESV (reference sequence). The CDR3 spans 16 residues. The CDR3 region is CASSLDLGRATDTQYF. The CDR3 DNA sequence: TGTGCCAGCAGCTTAGACCTGGGCAGGGCCACAGATACGCAGTATTTT.

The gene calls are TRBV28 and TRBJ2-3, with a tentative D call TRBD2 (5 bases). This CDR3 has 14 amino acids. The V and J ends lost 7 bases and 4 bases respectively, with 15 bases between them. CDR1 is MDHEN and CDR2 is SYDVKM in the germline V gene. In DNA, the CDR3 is TGTGCCAGCACTACGGACCGGGAAGCAGATACGCAGTATTTT. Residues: CASTTDREADTQYF.

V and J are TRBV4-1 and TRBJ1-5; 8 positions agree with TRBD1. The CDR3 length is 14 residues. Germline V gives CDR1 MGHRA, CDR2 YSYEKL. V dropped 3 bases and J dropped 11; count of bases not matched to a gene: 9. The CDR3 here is CASSHPTGDEAQHF. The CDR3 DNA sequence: TGCGCCAGCAGCCACCCGACAGGGGACGAAGCCCAGCATTTT.

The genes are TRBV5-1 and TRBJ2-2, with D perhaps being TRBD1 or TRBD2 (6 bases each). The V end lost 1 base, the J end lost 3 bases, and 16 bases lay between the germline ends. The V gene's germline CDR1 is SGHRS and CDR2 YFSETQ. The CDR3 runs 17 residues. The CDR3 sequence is CASSLMVGGLDTGELFF. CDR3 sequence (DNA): TGCGCCAGCAGCTTGATGGTCGGGGGCTTGGACACCGGGGAGCTGTTTTTT.

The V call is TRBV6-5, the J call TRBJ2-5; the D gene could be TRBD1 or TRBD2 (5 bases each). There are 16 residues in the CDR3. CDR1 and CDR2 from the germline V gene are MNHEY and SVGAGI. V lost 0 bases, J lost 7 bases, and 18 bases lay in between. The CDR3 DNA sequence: TGTGCCAGCAGTTACTCGAGTCTCGGGGCTTGGGGGACCCAGTACTTC. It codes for CASSYSSLGAWGTQYF.

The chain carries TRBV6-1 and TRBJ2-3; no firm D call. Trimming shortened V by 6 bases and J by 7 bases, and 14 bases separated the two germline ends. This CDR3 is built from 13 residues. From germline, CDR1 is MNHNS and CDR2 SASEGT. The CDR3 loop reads CASRWQAANTQYF. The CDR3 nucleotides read TGTGCCAGCAGATGGCAGGCAGCCAATACGCAGTATTTT.

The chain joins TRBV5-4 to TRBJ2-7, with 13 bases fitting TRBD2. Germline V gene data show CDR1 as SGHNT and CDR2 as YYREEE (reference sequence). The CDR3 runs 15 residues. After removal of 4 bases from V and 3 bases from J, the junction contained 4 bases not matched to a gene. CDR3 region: CASSRGTSGNYEQYF. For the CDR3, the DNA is TGTGCCAGCAGCCGAGGGACTAGCGGGAACTACGAGCAGTACTTC.

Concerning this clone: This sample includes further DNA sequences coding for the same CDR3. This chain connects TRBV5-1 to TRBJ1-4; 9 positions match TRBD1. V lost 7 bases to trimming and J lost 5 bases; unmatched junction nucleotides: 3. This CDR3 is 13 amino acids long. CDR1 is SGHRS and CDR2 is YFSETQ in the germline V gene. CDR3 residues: CASGTGPNEKLFF. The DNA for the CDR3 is TGCGCCAGCGGGACAGGGCCCAATGAAAAACTGTTTTTT.

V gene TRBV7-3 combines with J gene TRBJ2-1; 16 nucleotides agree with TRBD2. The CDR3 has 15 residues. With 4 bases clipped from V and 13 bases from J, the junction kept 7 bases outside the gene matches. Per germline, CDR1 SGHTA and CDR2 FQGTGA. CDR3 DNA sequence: TGTGCCAGCAGCTCGGGGACTAGCGGGAGGGCGCGACAGTTCTTC. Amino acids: CASSSGTSGRARQFF.